These 8 T cell receptor beta chains were all obtained from the same sample, sequenced in a study of Ad26.COV2.S vaccination and SARS-CoV-2 variants (dated by TCRdb to about 2021). Libraries were constructed by the immunoSEQ multiplex PCR assay. The table was pulled from immuneACCESS by TCRdb, which kept in-frame rearrangements only. Such tables lose some clones; where checked, under half of the loss comes from unresolved V genes, and the rest has no known cause. Recorded for this sample are around 400,000 clones; roughly four fifths of them occurred a single time. The ten largest make up nearly 7.5% of the sample. The treatment or condition label corresponds to: 15 to 20 received Ad26.COV2.S at low or high dose, single or two shots; about 5 received placebo; per-sample allocation not given. Repertoires of vaccine and placebo recipients were sequenced from samples collected on day 63 after the first injection.

The sequencing here drew on peripheral blood, taken in a trial of Ad26.COV2.S vaccine versus placebo. These receptors were collected from a person aged 18-65 years who received the Ad26.COV2.S COVID-19 vaccine or a placebo.

The rearrangement uses TRBV5-6 and TRBJ2-7; the match to TRBD1 covers 7 bases. Losses at the gene ends were 3 bases for V and 3 bases for J; bases not matched to a gene: 3. Germline V gene data show CDR1 as SGHDT and CDR2 as YYEEEE. This CDR3 spans 13 amino acids. DNA of the CDR3: TGTGCCAGCAGCTGGGACAGAAACTACGAGCAGTACTTC. The encoded protein is CASSWDRNYEQYF.

The chain uses TRBV18 and TRBJ2-3; D is undetermined. The germline V and J ends were trimmed by 6 bases and 7 bases, with 11 bases remaining between them. The CDR3 covers 12 residues. Germline loops: CDR1 KGHSH, CDR2 LQKENI. The CDR3 sequence: CASSSILNTQYF. CDR3 bases: TGTGCCAGCTCCTCTATCCTGAATACGCAGTATTTT.

A note on this clone: Distinct nucleotide sequences in the sample also encode this CDR3. As DNA, the CDR3 is TGTGCCAGCAGTTACTCAAGGTTGGGGAACACTGAAGCTTTCTTT. It yields the protein CASSYSRLGNTEAFF. The V gene is TRBV6-5, the J gene TRBJ1-1; no reliable D call. The germline V gene encodes CDR1 MNHEY and CDR2 SVGAGI. The CDR3 length is 15 residues. Trimming cost V 0 bases and J 1 base, with 9 bases left between them.

The gene calls are TRBV7-2 and TRBJ1-5, with D tentatively TRBD1 (5 bases). Trimming took off 1 base at V and 2 bases at J, with 12 bases between the two ends. Germline CDR1 SGHTA, CDR2 FQGNSA. The CDR3 consists of 16 residues. The CDR3 DNA sequence: TGTGCCAGCAGCTTAGGTCTCAGGGTGGGCAATCAGCCCCAGCATTTT. Protein: CASSLGLRVGNQPQHF.

The chain uses TRBV6-4 and TRBJ1-2, with 9 bases identical to TRBD1. CDR1 MRHNA and CDR2 SNTAGT come from the germline V gene. With 6 bases clipped from V and 3 bases from J, the junction kept 5 bases outside the gene matches. CDR3 size: 14 residues. CDR3 in amino acids: CASSQTGGDYGYTF. The CDR3 coding sequence is TGTGCCAGCAGCCAGACAGGGGGTGACTATGGCTACACCTTC.

This clone showed up just once. The gene calls are TRBV7-2 and TRBJ2-3; possible D gene TRBD1, 6 bases. The V and J ends lost 0 bases and 0 bases respectively, with 7 bases between them. Germline assignment: CDR1 SGHTA and CDR2 FQGNSA. The CDR3 has 15 amino acids. CDR3 region: CASSLAGGSTDTQYF. The CDR3 bases are TGTGCCAGCAGCTTAGCAGGGGGTAGCACAGATACGCAGTATTTT. Combining the CDR3 with reference TRBV7-2 and TRBJ2-3 gives the whole variable domain GAGVSQSPSNKVTEKGKDVELRCDPISGHTALYWYRQSLGQGLEFLIYFQGNSAPDKSGLPSDRFSAERTGGSVSTLTIQRTQQEDSAVYLCASSLAGGSTDTQYFGPGTRLTVL.

The J gene is TRBJ1-6, the V gene TRBV9; the match to TRBD1 covers 9 bases. After removal of 3 bases from V and 9 bases from J, the junction contained 4 bases not matched to a gene. The germline gives CDR1 SGDLS, CDR2 YYNGEE. The CDR3 covers 14 residues. The CDR3 is CASSDGTGPSPLHF. In nucleotides, the CDR3 is TGTGCCAGCAGCGATGGGACAGGGCCTTCACCCCTCCACTTT. Together with reference TRBV9 and TRBJ1-6, the CDR3 gives the full variable domain: DSGVTQTPKHLITATGQRVTLRCSPRSGDLSVYWYQQSLDQGLQFLIQYYNGEERAKGNILERFSAQQFPDLHSELNLSSLELGDSALYFCASSDGTGPSPLHFGNGTRLTVT.

The chain joins TRBV19 to TRBJ2-3; a weak D match, TRBD2 (7 bases). The CDR3 totals 14 residues. The V end was cut by 5 bases, the J end by 3 bases, with 12 bases between. The germline CDR1 and CDR2 sequences are LNHDA and SQIVND (reference sequence). For the CDR3, the DNA is TGTGCCAGTAGTTATCGGGGGGCTACAGATACGCAGTATTTT. This encodes CASSYRGATDTQYF.